This T cell receptor beta chain was retrieved from a study of response to subunit inactivated influenza vaccine. Whole-study findings and limits: There was a suggestion from the authors that each seasonal influenza vaccination recruits few new T cells.

Each CDR3 protein gets one entry after TCRdb re-called the RT-PCR reads with MiXCR. This repertoire shows around 490,000 distinct CDR3 sequences, around 8% found once; its top ten account for about an eighth. This clonotype was picked up many times. Antigen unknown. In germline, CDR1 is SGHRS, CDR2 YFSETQ. V dropped 3 bases and J dropped 4; count of bases not matched to a gene: 11. The CDR3 sequence is 16 residues long. The gene calls are TRBV5-1 and TRBJ2-5; TRBD1 aligns across 8 bases. The sample here was PBMCs from blood, taken roughly 24 months after vaccination. The receptor was isolated from a man aged 50 to 69 who received an inactivated influenza vaccine. The CDR3 sequence is CASSYRPPGGSETQYF. The CDR3 nucleotides are TGCGCCAGCAGCTACAGACCTCCAGGGGGCTCAGAGACCCAGTACTTC. The full variable domain, with the rest looked up from reference TRBV5-1 and TRBJ2-5, is KAGVTQTPRYLIKTRGQQVTLSCSPISGHRSVSWYQQTPGQGLQFLFEYFSETQRNKGNFPGRFSGRQFSNSRSEMNVSTLELGDSALYLCASSYRPPGGSETQYFGPGTRLLVL.